The entry below describes one T cell receptor (beta chain). This sample is part of a study of shared clonotypes between healthy human individuals. The V end was cut by 1 base, the J end by 4 bases, with 16 bases between. Germline V gene lookup returns CDR1 MGHDK and CDR2 SYGVNS. This CDR3 region has 16 residues. The protocol was immunoSEQ multiplex PCR, while the TCRdb copy is restricted to in-frame clones and leaves out a portion. The sample contains approximately 2.4 million clones, approximately 96% of which appear only once. The CD4+ fraction was divided into a CD45RA+ naive subset and a CD45RA-negative memory subset.

The receptor was isolated from a man younger than 30 in good health. What was sequenced was naive CD4+ T cells sorted from blood. This sample's subset: CD45RA+ positively selected. This chain connects TRBV25-1 to TRBJ1-1; D remains ambiguous. CDR3: CASSEWAAGGGTEAFF. CDR3 DNA sequence: TGTGCCAGCAGTGAATGGGCAGCGGGCGGAGGCACTGAAGCTTTCTTT.